This TCR beta chain appears in the sequencing data of a study of identifying expanded T cells in peripheral blood. Points from the study as a whole: Across healthy donors, higher total template counts meant significantly greater roughly 2-week count variance. Over about two and four weeks, about 16.4 and 19 clones changed, versus 1.2 between replicates.

This clone came up once. Antigen: not known. Profiling relied on immunoSEQ multiplex PCR, and the TCRdb table lists in-frame clones only, not all of them. In the table there are about 94,000 clones, approximately 86% of which are singletons. Germline values: CDR1 SQVTM, CDR2 ANQGSEA. The germline V and J ends were trimmed by 2 bases and 7 bases, with 17 bases remaining between them. The CDR3 has 14 amino acids. Collection occurred without any documented infections or immune events in donors. This chain connects TRBV29-1 to TRBJ1-2, with a possible D match to TRBD1 (5 bases). Sequencing was performed on blood. This sequence was found in a person aged 18 to 70 in good health. The CDR3 is CSVEIGTGAGGYTF. CDR3 coding DNA: TGCAGCGTTGAAATCGGAACCGGGGCTGGTGGCTACACCTTC.